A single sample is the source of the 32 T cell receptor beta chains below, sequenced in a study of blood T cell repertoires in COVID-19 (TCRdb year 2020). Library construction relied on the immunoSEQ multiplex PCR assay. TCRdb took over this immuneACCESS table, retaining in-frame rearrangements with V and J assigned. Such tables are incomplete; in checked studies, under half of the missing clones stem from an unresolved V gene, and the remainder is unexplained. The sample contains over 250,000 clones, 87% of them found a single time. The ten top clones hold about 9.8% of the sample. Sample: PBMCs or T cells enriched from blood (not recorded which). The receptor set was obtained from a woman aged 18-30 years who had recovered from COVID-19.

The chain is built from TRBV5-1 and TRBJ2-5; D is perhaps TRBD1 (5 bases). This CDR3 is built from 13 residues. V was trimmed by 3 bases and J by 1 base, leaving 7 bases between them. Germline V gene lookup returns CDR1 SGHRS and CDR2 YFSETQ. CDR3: CASSYDSQETQYF. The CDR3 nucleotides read TGCGCCAGCAGCTACGACAGCCAAGAGACCCAGTACTTC.

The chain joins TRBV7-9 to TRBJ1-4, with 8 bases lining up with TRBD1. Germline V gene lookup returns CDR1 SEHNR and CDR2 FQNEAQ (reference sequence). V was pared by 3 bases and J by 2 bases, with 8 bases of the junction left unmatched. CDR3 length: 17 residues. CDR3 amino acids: CASSFTDRGVTNEKLFF. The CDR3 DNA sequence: TGTGCCAGCAGCTTTACTGACAGGGGCGTTACTAATGAAAAACTGTTTTTT.

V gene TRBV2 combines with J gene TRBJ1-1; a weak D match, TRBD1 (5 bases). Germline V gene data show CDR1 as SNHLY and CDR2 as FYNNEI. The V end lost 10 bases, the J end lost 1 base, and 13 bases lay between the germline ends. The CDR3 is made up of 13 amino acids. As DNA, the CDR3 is TGTGCCATTCAGCGGGACGGGAACACTGAAGCTTTCTTT. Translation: CAIQRDGNTEAFF. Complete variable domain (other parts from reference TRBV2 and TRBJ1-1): EPEVTQTPSHQVTQMGQEVILRCVPISNHLYFYWYRQILGQKVEFLVSFYNNEISEKSEIFDDQFSVERPDGSNFTLKIRSTKLEDSAMYFCAIQRDGNTEAFFGQGTRLTVV.

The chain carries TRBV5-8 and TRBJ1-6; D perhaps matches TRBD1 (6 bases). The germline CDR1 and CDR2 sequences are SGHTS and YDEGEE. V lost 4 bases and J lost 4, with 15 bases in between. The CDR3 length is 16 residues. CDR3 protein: CASSPRTEIYNSPLHF. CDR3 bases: TGTGCCAGCAGCCCCCGGACAGAGATTTATAATTCACCCCTCCACTTT.

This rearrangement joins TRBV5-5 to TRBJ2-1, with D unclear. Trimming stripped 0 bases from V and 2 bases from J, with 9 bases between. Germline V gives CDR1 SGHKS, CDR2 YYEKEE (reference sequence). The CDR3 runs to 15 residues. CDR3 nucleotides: TGTGCCAGCAGCTTGGACTCCAACCCCTACAATGAGCAGTTCTTC. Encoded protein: CASSLDSNPYNEQFF. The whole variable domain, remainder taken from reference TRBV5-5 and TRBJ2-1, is DAGVTQSPTHLIKTRGQQVTLRCSPISGHKSVSWYQQVLGQGPQFIFQYYEKEERGRGNFPDRFSARQFPNYSSELNVNALLLGDSALYLCASSLDSNPYNEQFFGPGTRLTVL.

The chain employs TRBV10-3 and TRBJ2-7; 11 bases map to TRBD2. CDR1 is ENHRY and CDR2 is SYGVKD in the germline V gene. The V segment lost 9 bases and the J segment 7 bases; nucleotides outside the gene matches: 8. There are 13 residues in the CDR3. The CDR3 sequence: CAISGREAGEQYF. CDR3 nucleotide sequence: TGTGCCATTAGCGGGAGGGAGGCGGGTGAGCAGTACTTC.

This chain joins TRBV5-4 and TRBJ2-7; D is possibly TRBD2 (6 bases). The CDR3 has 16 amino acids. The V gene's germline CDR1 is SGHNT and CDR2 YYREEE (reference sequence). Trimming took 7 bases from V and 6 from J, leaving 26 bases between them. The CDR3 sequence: CASRHWGEEGLREQYF. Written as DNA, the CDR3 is TGTGCCAGCCGACACTGGGGGGAAGAGGGCCTACGCGAGCAGTACTTC.

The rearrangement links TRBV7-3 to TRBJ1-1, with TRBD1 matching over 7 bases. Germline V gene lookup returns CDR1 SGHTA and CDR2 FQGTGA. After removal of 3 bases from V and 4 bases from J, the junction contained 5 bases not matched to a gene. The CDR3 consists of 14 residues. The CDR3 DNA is TGTGCCAGCAGCTTCCAGGGGGTTAGCACTGAAGCTTTCTTT. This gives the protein CASSFQGVSTEAFF.

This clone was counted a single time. The CDR3 coding sequence is TGTGCCAGCAGCTGGGGGGGACCCAGCTACAATGAGCAGTTCTTC. Translated, it gives CASSWGGPSYNEQFF. The chain couples TRBV7-2 to TRBJ2-1; 7 nucleotides match TRBD2. The CDR3 extends over 15 amino acids. Trimming at V came to 4 bases and at J to 3 bases, leaving 6 bases not matched to a gene. Germline V gene sequence: CDR1 SGHTA, CDR2 FQGNSA.

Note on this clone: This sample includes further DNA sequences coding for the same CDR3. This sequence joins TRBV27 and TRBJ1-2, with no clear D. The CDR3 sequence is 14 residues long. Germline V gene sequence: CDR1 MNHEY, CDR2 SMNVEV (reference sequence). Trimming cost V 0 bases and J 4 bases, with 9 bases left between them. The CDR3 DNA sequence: TGTGCCAGCAGTTTATCGCCGGGAATCTATGGCTACACCTTC. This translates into CASSLSPGIYGYTF.

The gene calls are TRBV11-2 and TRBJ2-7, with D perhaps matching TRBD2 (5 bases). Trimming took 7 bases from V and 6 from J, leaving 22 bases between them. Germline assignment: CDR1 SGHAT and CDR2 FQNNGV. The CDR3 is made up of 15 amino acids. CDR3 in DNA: TGTGCCAGCACCCTTCGGACCCAAGCAAGCGGCGAGCAGTACTTC. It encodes CASTLRTQASGEQYF.

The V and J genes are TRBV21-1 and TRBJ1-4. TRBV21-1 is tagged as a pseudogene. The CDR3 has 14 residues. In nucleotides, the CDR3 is TGTGCCAGAACTGAGGGAGAAATGAATGAAAAACTGTTTTTT. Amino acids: CARTEGEMNEKLFF.

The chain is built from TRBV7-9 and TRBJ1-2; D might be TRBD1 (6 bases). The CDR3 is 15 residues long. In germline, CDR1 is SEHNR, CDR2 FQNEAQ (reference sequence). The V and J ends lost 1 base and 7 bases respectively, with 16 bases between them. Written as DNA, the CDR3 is TGTGCCAGCAGCTTAGGAGGACAGTCGGTTGGTGGCTACACCTTC. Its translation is CASSLGGQSVGGYTF.

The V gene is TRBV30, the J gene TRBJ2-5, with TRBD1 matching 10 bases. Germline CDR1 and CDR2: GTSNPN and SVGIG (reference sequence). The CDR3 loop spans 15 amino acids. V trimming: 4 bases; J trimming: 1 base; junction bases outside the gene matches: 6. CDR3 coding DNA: TGTGCCTGGATCCTTTGGACAGGGGGCCAAGAGACCCAGTACTTC. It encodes CAWILWTGGQETQYF. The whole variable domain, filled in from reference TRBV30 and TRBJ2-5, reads SQTIHQWPATLVQPVGSPLSLECTVEGTSNPNLYWYRQAAGRGLQLLFYSVGIGQISSEVPQNLSASRPQDRQFILSSKKLLLSDSGFYLCAWILWTGGQETQYFGPGTRLLVL.

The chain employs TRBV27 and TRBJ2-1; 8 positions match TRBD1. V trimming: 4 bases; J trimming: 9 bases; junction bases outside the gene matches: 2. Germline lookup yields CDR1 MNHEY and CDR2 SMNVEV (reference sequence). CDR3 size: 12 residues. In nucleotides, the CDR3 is TGTGCCAGCAGTTACGACAGGGGTGAGCAGTTCTTC. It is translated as CASSYDRGEQFF.

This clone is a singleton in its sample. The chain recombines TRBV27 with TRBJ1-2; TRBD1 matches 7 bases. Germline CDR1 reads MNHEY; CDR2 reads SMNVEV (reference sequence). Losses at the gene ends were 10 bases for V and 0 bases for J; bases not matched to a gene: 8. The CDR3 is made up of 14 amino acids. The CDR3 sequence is CATRTGQANYGYTF. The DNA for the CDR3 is TGTGCCACGCGGACAGGCCAAGCTAACTATGGCTACACCTTC.

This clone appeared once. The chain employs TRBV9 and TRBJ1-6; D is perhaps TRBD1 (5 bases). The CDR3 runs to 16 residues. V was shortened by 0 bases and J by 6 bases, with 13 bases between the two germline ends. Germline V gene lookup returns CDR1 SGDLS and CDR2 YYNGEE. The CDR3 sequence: CASSVGARGGNSPLHF. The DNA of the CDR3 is TGTGCCAGCAGCGTAGGGGCTAGGGGAGGTAATTCACCCCTCCACTTT.

CDR3 sequence reads: CSVGDSGGGDEQYF. CDR3 sequence (DNA): TGCAGCGTTGGAGATAGCGGGGGGGGCGACGAGCAGTACTTC. The chain uses TRBV29-1 and TRBJ2-7; 11 bases line up with TRBD2. This CDR3 is 14 amino acids long. V was clipped by 4 bases and J by 5 bases; unmatched bases: 7. Per germline, CDR1 SQVTM and CDR2 ANQGSEA.

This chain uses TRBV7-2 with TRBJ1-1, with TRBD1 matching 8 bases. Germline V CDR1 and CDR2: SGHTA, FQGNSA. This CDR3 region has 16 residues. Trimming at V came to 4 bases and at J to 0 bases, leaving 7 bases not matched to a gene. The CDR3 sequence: CASSWAGGGMNTEAFF. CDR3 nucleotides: TGTGCCAGCAGCTGGGCAGGGGGCGGCATGAACACTGAAGCTTTCTTT.

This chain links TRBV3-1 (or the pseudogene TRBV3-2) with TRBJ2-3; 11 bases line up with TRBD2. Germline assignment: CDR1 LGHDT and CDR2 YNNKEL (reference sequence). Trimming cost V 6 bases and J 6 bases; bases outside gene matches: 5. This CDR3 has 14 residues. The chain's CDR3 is CASRNSGGDDTQYF. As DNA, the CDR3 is TGTGCCAGCAGAAATAGCGGGGGGGATGATACGCAGTATTTT.

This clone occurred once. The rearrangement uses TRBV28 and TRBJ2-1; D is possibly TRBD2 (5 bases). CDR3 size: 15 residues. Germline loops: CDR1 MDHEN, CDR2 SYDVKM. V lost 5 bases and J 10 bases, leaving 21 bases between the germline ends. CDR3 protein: CASSPLSGSQSEQFF. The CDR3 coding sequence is TGTGCCAGCAGTCCCCTAAGCGGATCCCAGTCGGAGCAGTTCTTC.

In nucleotides, the CDR3 is TGCGCCAGCAGCTTCTCGTACGGGGAATCCTACGAGCAGTACTTC. Encoded protein: CASSFSYGESYEQYF. This chain joins TRBV5-1 and TRBJ2-7, with D possibly matching TRBD2 (5 bases). The CDR3 consists of 15 residues. V lost 2 bases and J 1 base, leaving 13 bases between the germline ends. Germline V gene sequence: CDR1 SGHRS, CDR2 YFSETQ. Combining the CDR3 with reference TRBV5-1 and TRBJ2-7 gives the whole variable domain KAGVTQTPRYLIKTRGQQVTLSCSPISGHRSVSWYQQTPGQGLQFLFEYFSETQRNKGNFPGRFSGRQFSNSRSEMNVSTLELGDSALYLCASSFSYGESYEQYFGPGTRLTVT.

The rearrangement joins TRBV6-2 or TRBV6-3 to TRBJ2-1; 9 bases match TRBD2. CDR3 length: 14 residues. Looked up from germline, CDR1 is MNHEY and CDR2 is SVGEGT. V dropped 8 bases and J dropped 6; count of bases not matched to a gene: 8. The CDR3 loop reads CASRSIAGVNEQFF. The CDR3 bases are TGTGCCAGCCGTTCAATAGCGGGAGTCAATGAGCAGTTCTTC.

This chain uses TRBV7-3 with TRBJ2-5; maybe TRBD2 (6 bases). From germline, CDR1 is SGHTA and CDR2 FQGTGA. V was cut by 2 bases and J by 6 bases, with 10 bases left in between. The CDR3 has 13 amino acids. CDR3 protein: CASSLEGLKTQYF. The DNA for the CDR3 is TGTGCCAGCAGCTTAGAGGGACTGAAGACCCAGTACTTC.

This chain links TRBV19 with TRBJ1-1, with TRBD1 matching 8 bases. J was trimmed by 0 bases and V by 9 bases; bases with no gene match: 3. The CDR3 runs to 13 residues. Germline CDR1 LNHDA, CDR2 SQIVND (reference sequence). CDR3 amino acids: CASLTGVNTEAFF. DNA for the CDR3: TGTGCCAGCTTGACAGGGGTGAACACTGAAGCTTTCTTT.

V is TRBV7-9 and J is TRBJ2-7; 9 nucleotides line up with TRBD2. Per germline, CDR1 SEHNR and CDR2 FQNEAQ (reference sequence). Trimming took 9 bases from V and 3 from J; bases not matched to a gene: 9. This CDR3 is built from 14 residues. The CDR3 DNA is TGTGCCAGTTCGACTAGCGGTATATTCTACGAGCAGTACTTC. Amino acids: CASSTSGIFYEQYF.

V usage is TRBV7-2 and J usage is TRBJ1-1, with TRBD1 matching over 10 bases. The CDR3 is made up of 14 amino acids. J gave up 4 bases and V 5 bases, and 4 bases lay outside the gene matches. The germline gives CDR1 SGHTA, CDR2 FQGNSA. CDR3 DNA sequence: TGTGCCAGCAGCACCAGACAGGGGGCCACTGAAGCTTTCTTT. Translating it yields CASSTRQGATEAFF.

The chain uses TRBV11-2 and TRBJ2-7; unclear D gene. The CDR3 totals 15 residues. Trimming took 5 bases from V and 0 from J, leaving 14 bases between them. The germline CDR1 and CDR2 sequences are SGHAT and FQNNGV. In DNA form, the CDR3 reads TGTGCCAGCAGCGGTTACAGTGCAAACTCCTACGAGCAGTACTTC. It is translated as CASSGYSANSYEQYF.

The CDR3 sequence: CASTTGAANEQFF. The CDR3 nucleotides read TGTGCCAGCACGACGGGAGCGGCCAATGAGCAGTTCTTC. The chain combines TRBV28 with TRBJ2-1; possible D gene TRBD2, 6 bases. Germline CDR1 reads MDHEN; CDR2 reads SYDVKM. This CDR3 spans 13 amino acids. V was trimmed by 7 bases and J by 6 bases, leaving 13 bases between them.

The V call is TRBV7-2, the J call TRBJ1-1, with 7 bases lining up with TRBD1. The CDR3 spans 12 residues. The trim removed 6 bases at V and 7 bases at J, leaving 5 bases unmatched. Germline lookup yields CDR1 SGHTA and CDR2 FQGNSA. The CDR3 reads CASSPYRGEAFF. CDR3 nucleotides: TGTGCCAGCAGTCCTTACAGGGGTGAAGCTTTCTTT.

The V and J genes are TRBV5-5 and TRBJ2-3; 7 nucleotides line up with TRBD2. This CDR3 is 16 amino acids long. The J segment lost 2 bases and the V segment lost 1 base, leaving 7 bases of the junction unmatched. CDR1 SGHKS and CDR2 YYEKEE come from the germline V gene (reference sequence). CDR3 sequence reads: CASSLMGGVPTDTQYF. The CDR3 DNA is TGTGCCAGCAGCTTGATGGGAGGGGTTCCCACAGATACGCAGTATTTT. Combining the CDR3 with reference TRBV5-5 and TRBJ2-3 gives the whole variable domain DAGVTQSPTHLIKTRGQQVTLRCSPISGHKSVSWYQQVLGQGPQFIFQYYEKEERGRGNFPDRFSARQFPNYSSELNVNALLLGDSALYLCASSLMGGVPTDTQYFGPGTRLTVL.

For the CDR3, the DNA is TGCAGTGCTACAGGGTCCTATGGCTACACCTTC. Translating gives CSATGSYGYTF. The rearrangement joins TRBV20-1 to TRBJ1-2, with a possible D match to TRBD1 (5 bases). The CDR3 loop spans 11 amino acids. Germline V gene sequence: CDR1 DFQATT, CDR2 SNEGSKA (reference sequence). V was shortened by 4 bases and J by 4 bases, with 7 bases between the two germline ends.